These T cell receptor beta chains were read from a single sample in a study of vaccination effects on CD4 cells after COVID-19. The antigens these receptors bind are not known. Using immunoSEQ multiplex PCR, the repertoire was profiled, and TCRdb retains in-frame clones only, with some absent. The sample carries about 73,000 clones, approximately 73% recorded once. The sample was CD4+ T cells from PBMCs cultured without peptide, taken after COVID-19 vaccination. The receptor set was obtained from a human donor who received a COVID-19 vaccine. CDR3s include the opening cysteine and the closing phenylalanine or tryptophan. A D gene is named only where the DNA matches it firmly. Some rows mark clone size as missing; the rest say once, few, many or name a class of expanded clone.

v_gene	j_gene	d_gene	abundance	CDR3nt	CDR3aa
TRBV7-8	TRBJ1-3	.	.	TGTGCCAGCAGCTTAGTAGGAGGGTCTGGAAACACCATATATTTT	CASSLVGGSGNTIYF
TRBV10-1	TRBJ1-4	.	few	TGCGCCAGCAGTGAGTCTAATGAAAAACTGTTTTTT	CASSESNEKLFF
TRBV11-2	TRBJ1-2	.	.	TGTGCCAGCAGCCAATCGGTTGGAGCCTATGGCTACACCTTC	CASSQSVGAYGYTF
TRBV7-9	TRBJ1-2	.	.	TGTGCCGCGGGGCGCTATGGCTACACCTTC	CAAGRYGYTF
TRBV7-3	TRBJ2-1	TRBD1	once	TGTGCCAGCAGCTTAGGAGGGGACAGGGCCCCCAATGAGCAGTTCTTC	CASSLGGDRAPNEQFF
TRBV4-3	TRBJ1-1	TRBD1	.	TGCGCCAGCAGCTGGGACAGCTTGAACACTGAAGCTTTCTTT	CASSWDSLNTEAFF
TRBV28	TRBJ1-2	.	.	TGTGCCAGTAGACAGTTGGACTATGGCTACACCTTC	CASRQLDYGYTF
TRBV2	TRBJ2-2	.	.	TGTGCCAGCAGTGAATATCGGATTTGGGACACCGGGGAGCTGTTTTTT	CASSEYRIWDTGELFF
TRBV7-3	TRBJ2-6	.	.	TGTGCCAGCAGGCCATCCGGGGCTGGGGCCAACGTCCTGACTTTC	CASRPSGAGANVLTF
TRBV18	TRBJ1-4	.	.	TGTGCCAGCTCACCACCGGGGCCGGGGGAAAAACTGTTTTTT	CASSPPGPGEKLFF
TRBV12-5	TRBJ2-3	TRBD2	few	TGTGCTAGTGGTTTGGCGGGGACTAGCGGGGGGAGTATAGATACGCAGTATTTT	CASGLAGTSGGSIDTQYF
TRBV12-3/TRBV12-4	TRBJ1-4	.	once	TGTGCCAGCAGCGCAGGGACATCTGAAAAACTGTTTTTT	CASSAGTSEKLFF
TRBV18	TRBJ2-1	.	.	TGTGCCAGCTCACCCGTAGGGTACAATGAGCAGTTCTTC	CASSPVGYNEQFF